Given below is one TCR beta chain in context. V was cut by 1 base and J by 1 base, with 10 bases left in between. The germline V gene encodes CDR1 SGHAT and CDR2 FQNNGV. The CDR3 is 15 amino acids. The sample comes from a study of blood T cell repertoires in COVID-19. Turning to the study itself: T cells, B-cell-depleted T cells, or PBMCs supplied cDNA or gDNA.

Measured with immunoSEQ multiplex PCR; TCRdb has only the in-frame clones, and not every one. The sample includes tens of thousands of clones, roughly 87% of them seen just once. The gene calls are TRBV11-2 and TRBJ1-1, with D tentatively TRBD1 (5 bases). This receptor was taken from a male donor with acute or convalescent COVID-19. Sequencing was carried out using peripheral blood. CDR3 in amino acids: CASSLVQGTNTEAFF. DNA for the CDR3: TGTGCCAGCAGCTTAGTGCAGGGAACGAACACTGAAGCTTTCTTT. Full variable domain (remainder filled in from reference TRBV11-2 and TRBJ1-1): EAGVAQSPRYKIIEKRQSVAFWCNPISGHATLYWYQQILGQGPKLLIQFQNNGVVDDSQLPKDRFSAERLKGVDSTLKIQPAKLEDSAVYLCASSLVQGTNTEAFFGQGTRLTVV.